The 12 T cell receptor beta chains presented below share a single source sample, sequenced in a study of immune evolution from preneoplasia to lung adenocarcinoma. Sequenced by immunoSEQ multiplex PCR; TCRdb stores in-frame clones only, minus some. This sample yields approximately 4,300 clones, of which about 80% are seen a single time; about 3.2% belongs to the top ten. Sequences were obtained from FFPE minimally invasive lung adenocarcinoma tissue. Source of these receptors: a person between 60 and 69 years old with lung adenocarcinoma.

This CDR3 is CASSLTPNLQGDEQYF. The CDR3 nucleotides read TGTGCCAGCAGCCTTACTCCTAATCTCCAGGGGGACGAGCAGTACTTC. The chain employs TRBV5-5 and TRBJ2-7; 7 positions agree with TRBD1. Germline-derived CDR1 and CDR2 are SGHKS and YYEKEE (reference sequence). This CDR3 is built from 16 residues. The V segment lost 4 bases and the J segment 5 bases; nucleotides outside the gene matches: 15.

The V and J genes are TRBV10-1 and TRBJ2-1; D may be TRBD1 (6 bases). V shed 5 bases and J shed 7 bases, with 18 bases lying between them. Germline V gene lookup returns CDR1 WNHNN and CDR2 SYGVQD (reference sequence). CDR3 length: 15 amino acids. The CDR3 spells CASSRQASNQNEQFF. The CDR3 DNA reads TGCGCCAGCAGTCGACAGGCGTCAAACCAAAATGAGCAGTTCTTC.

This clone was counted a single time. The chain joins TRBV19 to TRBJ2-1; 9 positions match TRBD2. Germline-derived CDR1 and CDR2 are LNHDA and SQIVND (reference sequence). The V gene end was trimmed by 1 base and the J gene end by 9 bases; junction bases not matched to a gene: 7. The CDR3 runs 15 residues. The CDR3 spells CASSIGIAGAIEQFF. As DNA, the CDR3 is TGTGCCAGTAGTATAGGGATAGCGGGAGCGATTGAGCAGTTCTTC.

The V gene is TRBV6-6, the J gene TRBJ1-3; D perhaps matches TRBD1 (5 bases). V lost 2 bases and J 8 bases, leaving 16 bases between the germline ends. Germline V gives CDR1 MNHNY, CDR2 SVGAGI (reference sequence). This CDR3 spans 15 amino acids. CDR3: CASSYGGQPGDTIYF. The CDR3 DNA reads TGTGCCAGCAGTTACGGAGGGCAGCCGGGGGACACCATATATTTT.

In this sample, this clone turned up a few times. CDR3 residues: CASSLAQAGGAKQYF. DNA of the CDR3: TGTGCCAGCAGCTTAGCGCAGGCAGGGGGCGCGAAGCAGTACTTC. The chain is built from TRBV7-9 and TRBJ2-7; the match to TRBD1 covers 8 bases. V was pared by 0 bases and J by 8 bases, with 9 bases of the junction left unmatched. Germline V gene lookup returns CDR1 SEHNR and CDR2 FQNEAQ (reference sequence). The CDR3 contains 15 residues.

In its sample, this clone was seen a few times. Other DNA variants within this sample encode the same CDR3. The CDR3 reads CASSSFNSVNYGYTF. For the CDR3, the DNA is TGTGCCAGCAGCTCATTCAATTCAGTTAACTATGGCTACACCTTC. V usage is TRBV5-6 and J usage is TRBJ1-2, with D hard to call. V lost 3 bases to trimming and J lost 1 base, with 13 bases between them. CDR1 and CDR2 from the germline V gene are SGHDT and YYEEEE. This CDR3 is built from 15 residues.

The chain links TRBV6-1 to TRBJ1-2; 7 bases map to TRBD1. CDR3 length equals 16 residues. With 0 bases clipped from V and 3 bases from J, the junction kept 7 bases outside the gene matches. Germline V CDR1 and CDR2: MNHNS, SASEGT. The CDR3 DNA is TGTGCCAGCAGTGAAGCCTGGACAGGAGCCCACTATGGCTACACCTTC. Its protein is CASSEAWTGAHYGYTF.

The J gene is TRBJ2-7, the V gene TRBV5-4, with D tentatively TRBD2 (6 bases). The CDR3 loop spans 13 amino acids. CDR1 SGHNT and CDR2 YYREEE come from the germline V gene (reference sequence). Trimming stripped 4 bases from V and 4 bases from J, with 12 bases between. DNA of the CDR3: TGTGCCAGCAGCACGGAGGCGGGGTACGAGCAGTACTTC. Its protein product is CASSTEAGYEQYF.

The chain carries TRBV25-1 and TRBJ2-1, with D perhaps matching TRBD1 or TRBD2 (5 bases each). V dropped 4 bases and J dropped 8 bases, with 21 bases sitting between them. Germline V lookup: CDR1 MGHDK, CDR2 SYGVNS. This CDR3 spans 16 amino acids. The CDR3 DNA follows: TGTGCCAGCAGTGCGCCTGAAGGGGCTAATAGCGATGAGCAGTTCTTC. Protein sequence: CASSAPEGANSDEQFF.

This clone has just a few counts. The rearrangement joins TRBV7-3 to TRBJ2-3, with 10 bases identical to TRBD2. Germline trimming cut 1 base from V and 3 bases from J; bases unmatched to any gene: 1. Germline lookup yields CDR1 SGHTA and CDR2 FQGTGA. The CDR3 length is 15 residues. CDR3 in amino acids: CASSLNSGRTDTQYF. The CDR3 DNA sequence: TGTGCCAGCAGCTTAAATAGCGGGAGGACAGATACGCAGTATTTT.

This sequence joins TRBV7-6 and TRBJ1-4; D is perhaps TRBD1 (6 bases). Germline CDR1 SGHVS, CDR2 FNYEAQ. Trimming took off 5 bases at V and 4 bases at J, with 14 bases between the two ends. There are 15 residues in the CDR3. The CDR3 nucleotides are TGTGCCAGCAGCACAAACAGGGCGGGTAATGAAAAACTGTTTTTT. It codes for CASSTNRAGNEKLFF.

The chain is built from TRBV18 and TRBJ1-5, with 11 bases lining up with TRBD1. CDR1 is KGHSH and CDR2 is LQKENI in the germline V gene. The CDR3 sequence is 16 residues long. Germline trimming cut 3 bases from V and 3 bases from J; bases unmatched to any gene: 4. The CDR3 reads CASSPGDRGDNQPQHF. CDR3 coding DNA: TGTGCCAGCTCACCCGGGGACAGGGGGGACAATCAGCCCCAGCATTTT.